The clone carrying this T cell receptor (beta chain) was detected only once. The target antigen is unknown. This sample is drawn from a study of cytomegalovirus exposure and HLA in healthy donors. At the level of the study: A previous analysis identified approximately 110 million unique TCR beta sequences derived from about 180 million T cells. Study-level findings and limits: The study had only CMV serostatus as immune exposure information. Highly shared sequence variants in one cluster were likely a sequencing artifact. Researchers reported in a later analysis that a missense DCLRE1C variant was tied to TCR beta V- and J-gene trimming.

The length of the CDR3 is 17 residues. Trimming at V came to 0 bases and at J to 5 bases, leaving 9 bases not matched to a gene. Looked up from germline, CDR1 is SNHLY and CDR2 is FYNNEI. 60 Vbeta and 13 Jbeta primers were used in PCR. Using immunoSEQ multiplex PCR, the repertoire was profiled, and TCRdb retains in-frame clones only, with some absent. The sample has some 65,000 clones; approximately 80% are singletons. The source of this sequence is a girl aged 5 to 17 in good health and CMV-seropositive. Sequenced: PBMCs. The chain recombines TRBV2 with TRBJ2-5, with 10 bases matching TRBD2. For the CDR3, the DNA is TGTGCCAGCAGTGAAGCCCGGGCTAGCGGGGGCGGGGAGACCCAGTACTTC. As protein: CASSEARASGGGETQYF.